Here is one T cell receptor (beta chain) with its context. Sequencing was performed with immunoSEQ multiplex PCR; in TCRdb, only in-frame clones are kept and a portion is missing. Of about 130,000 clones listed, about nine tenths were seen once; the top ten hold under 4.5%. The ends were cut back, 3 bases at V and 4 bases at J, with 7 bases in the middle. Germline-derived CDR1 and CDR2 are MGHRA and YSYEKL. The CDR3 totals 13 residues. The data are from a study of blood T cell repertoires in COVID-19. Study-wide context: Spain, Italy and the United States supplied samples that represented acute and convalescent COVID-19.

Material: peripheral blood. The sequence was collected from a man aged 45-60 years with active COVID-19. The chain links TRBV4-1 to TRBJ2-1; D is undetermined. As DNA, the CDR3 is TGCGCCAGCAGCCAGAACTTGTACAATGAGCAGTTCTTC. It yields the protein CASSQNLYNEQFF.